The entry below gives a single TCR beta chain sequence along with its context. The antigen is undetermined. This sample is part of a study of cytomegalovirus exposure and HLA in healthy donors. Trimming stripped 5 bases from V and 4 bases from J, with 12 bases between. The CDR3 totals 14 residues. Germline V gene sequence: CDR1 SGHRS, CDR2 YFSETQ. Researchers ran the PCR with 60 Vbeta and 13 Jbeta primers. The assay was immunoSEQ multiplex PCR, and TCRdb's table has in-frame clones only and misses some. The repertoire includes about 82,000 clones, around 77% of them detected once, and 2.5% to 4% sits in the top ten. Whole-study results and caveats: Available immune exposure information covered CMV serostatus only. The authors confirmed in vitro that a few CMV-associated chains were specific for CMV antigens.

The rearrangement uses TRBV5-1 and TRBJ1-4; D ambiguous. This clonotype was sampled from a man aged 45-65 years in good health and CMV-seronegative. The sequencing input was PBMCs. CDR3 coding DNA: TGCGCCAGCAGTCCGAGTGTCAATAATGAAAAACTGTTTTTT. This codes for CASSPSVNNEKLFF.